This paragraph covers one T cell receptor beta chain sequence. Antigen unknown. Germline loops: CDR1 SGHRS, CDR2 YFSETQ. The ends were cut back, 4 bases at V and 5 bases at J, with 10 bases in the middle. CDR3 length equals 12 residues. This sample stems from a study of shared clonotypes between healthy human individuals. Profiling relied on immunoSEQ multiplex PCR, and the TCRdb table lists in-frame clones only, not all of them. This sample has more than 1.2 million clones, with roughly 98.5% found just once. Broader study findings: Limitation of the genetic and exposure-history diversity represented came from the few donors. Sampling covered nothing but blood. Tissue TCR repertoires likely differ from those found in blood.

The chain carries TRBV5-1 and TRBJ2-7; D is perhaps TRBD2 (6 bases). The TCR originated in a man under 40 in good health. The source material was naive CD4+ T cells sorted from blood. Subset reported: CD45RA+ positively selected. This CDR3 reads CASSGGSNEQYF. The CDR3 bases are TGCGCCAGCAGCGGGGGGAGCAACGAGCAGTACTTC.